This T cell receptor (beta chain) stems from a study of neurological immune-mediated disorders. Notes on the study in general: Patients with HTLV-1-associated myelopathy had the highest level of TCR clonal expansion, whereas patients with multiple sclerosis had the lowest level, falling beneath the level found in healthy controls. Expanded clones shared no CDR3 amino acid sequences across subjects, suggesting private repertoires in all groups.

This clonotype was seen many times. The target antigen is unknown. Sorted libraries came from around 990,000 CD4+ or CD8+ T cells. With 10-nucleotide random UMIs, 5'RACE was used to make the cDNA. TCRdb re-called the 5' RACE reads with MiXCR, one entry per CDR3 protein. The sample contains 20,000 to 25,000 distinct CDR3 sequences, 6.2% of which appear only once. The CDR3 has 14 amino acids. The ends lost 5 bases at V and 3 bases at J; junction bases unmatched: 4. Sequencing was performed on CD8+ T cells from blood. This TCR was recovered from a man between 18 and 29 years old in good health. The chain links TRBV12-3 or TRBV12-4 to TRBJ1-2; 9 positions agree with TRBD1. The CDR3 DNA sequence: TGTGCCAGCAGTCTTGGGGACAGGGACTATGGCTACACCTTC. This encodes CASSLGDRDYGYTF.